This TCR beta chain emerged from a study of T cell responses to AZD1222 COVID-19 vaccine. Study-wide results and limits: The repertoires were collected only after the peak T cell response. Mapped onto spike, vaccine-associated CD4 TCRs spanned it and were dominant at 160-218 and 743-854. Donors skewed white British and female; clonal diversity was possibly underestimated.

This table comes from immunoSEQ multiplex PCR, and its TCRdb copy is limited to in-frame clones, with some not included. Here the sample spans some 130,000 clones, roughly nine tenths being singletons. Concerning this clone itself: Its target is not known.

In germline, CDR1 is SGHRS, CDR2 YFSETQ. V lost 0 bases and J 8 bases, leaving 14 bases between the germline ends. The CDR3 covers 15 residues. The V call is TRBV5-1, the J call TRBJ1-4; no reliable D call. The sequence derives from an adult in good health. The source was peripheral blood, collected on day 0 of AZD1222 vaccination. CDR3 DNA sequence: TGCGCCAGCAGCTTGGCCTCTCGGGTAGAGGAAAAACTGTTTTTT. Its protein product is CASSLASRVEEKLFF.